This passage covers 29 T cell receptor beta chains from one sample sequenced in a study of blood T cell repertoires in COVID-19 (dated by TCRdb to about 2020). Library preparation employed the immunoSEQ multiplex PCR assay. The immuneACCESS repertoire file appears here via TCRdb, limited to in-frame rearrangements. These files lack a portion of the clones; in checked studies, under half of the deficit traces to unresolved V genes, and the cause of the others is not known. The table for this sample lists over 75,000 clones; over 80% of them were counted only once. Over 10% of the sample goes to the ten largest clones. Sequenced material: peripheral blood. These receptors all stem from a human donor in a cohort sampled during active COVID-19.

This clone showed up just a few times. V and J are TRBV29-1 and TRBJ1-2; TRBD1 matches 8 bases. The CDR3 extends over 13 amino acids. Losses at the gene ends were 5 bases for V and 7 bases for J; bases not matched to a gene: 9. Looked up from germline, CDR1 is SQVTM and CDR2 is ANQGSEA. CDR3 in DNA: TGCAGCGTTTCGGACAGGGAGATTGGTGGCTACACCTTC. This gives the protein CSVSDREIGGYTF.

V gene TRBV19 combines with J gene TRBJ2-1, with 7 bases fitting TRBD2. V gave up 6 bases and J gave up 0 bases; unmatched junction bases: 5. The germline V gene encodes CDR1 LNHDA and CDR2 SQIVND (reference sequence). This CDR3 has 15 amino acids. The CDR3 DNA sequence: TGTGCCAGTAGCCTCAGCGGGGTCTCCTACAATGAGCAGTTCTTC. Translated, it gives CASSLSGVSYNEQFF.

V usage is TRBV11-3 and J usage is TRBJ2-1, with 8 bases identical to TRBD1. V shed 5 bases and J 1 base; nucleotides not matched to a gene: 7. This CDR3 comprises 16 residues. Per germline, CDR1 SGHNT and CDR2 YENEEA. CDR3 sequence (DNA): TGTGCCAGCAGCCCAGGACAGGGACGATCCTACAATGAGCAGTTCTTC. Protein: CASSPGQGRSYNEQFF. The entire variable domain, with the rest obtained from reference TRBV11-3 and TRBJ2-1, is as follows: EAGVVQSPRYKIIEKKQPVAFWCNPISGHNTLYWYLQNLGQGPELLIRYENEEAVDDSQLPKDRFSAERLKGVDSTLKIQPAELGDSAVYLCASSPGQGRSYNEQFFGPGTRLTVL.

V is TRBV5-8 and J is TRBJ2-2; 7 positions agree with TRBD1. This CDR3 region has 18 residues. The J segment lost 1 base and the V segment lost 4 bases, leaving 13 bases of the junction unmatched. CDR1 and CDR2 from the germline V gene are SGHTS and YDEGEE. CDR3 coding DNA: TGTGCCAGCAGCCTTGCCTTCACCGGGACAGTGAACACCGGGGAGCTGTTTTTT. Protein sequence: CASSLAFTGTVNTGELFF.

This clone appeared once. The CDR3 spells CASILETGTSGNNEQFF. The DNA of the CDR3 is TGTGCCAGCATCCTCGAAACTGGGACTAGCGGGAACAATGAGCAGTTCTTC. The chain couples TRBV21-1 to TRBJ2-1; the table calls TRBD2, which could not be checked here. TRBV21-1 has pseudogene status. The CDR3 runs to 17 residues.

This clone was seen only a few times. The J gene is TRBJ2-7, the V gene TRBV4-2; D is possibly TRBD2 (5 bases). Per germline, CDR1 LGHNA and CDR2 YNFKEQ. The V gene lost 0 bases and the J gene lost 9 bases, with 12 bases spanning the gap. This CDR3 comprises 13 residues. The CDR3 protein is CASSQDRAAGQYF. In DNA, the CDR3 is TGTGCCAGCAGCCAAGATAGGGCGGCGGGGCAGTACTTC.

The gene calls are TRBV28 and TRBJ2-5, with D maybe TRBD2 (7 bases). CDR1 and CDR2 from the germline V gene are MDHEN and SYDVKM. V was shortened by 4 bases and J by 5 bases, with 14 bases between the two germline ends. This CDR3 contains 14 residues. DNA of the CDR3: TGTGCCAGCAGTTATACGGGGGGCTTGGAGACCCAGTACTTC. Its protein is CASSYTGGLETQYF. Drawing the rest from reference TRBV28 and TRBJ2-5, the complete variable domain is DVKVTQSSRYLVKRTGEKVFLECVQDMDHENMFWYRQDPGLGLRLIYFSYDVKMKEKGDIPEGYSVSREKKERFSLILESASTNQTSMYLCASSYTGGLETQYFGPGTRLLVL.

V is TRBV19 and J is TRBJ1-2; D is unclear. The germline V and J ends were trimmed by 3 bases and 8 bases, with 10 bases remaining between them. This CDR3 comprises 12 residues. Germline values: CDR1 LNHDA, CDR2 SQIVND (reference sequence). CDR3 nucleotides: TGTGCCAGTAGTATTCGGGAGGACGGCTACACCTTC. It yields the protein CASSIREDGYTF.

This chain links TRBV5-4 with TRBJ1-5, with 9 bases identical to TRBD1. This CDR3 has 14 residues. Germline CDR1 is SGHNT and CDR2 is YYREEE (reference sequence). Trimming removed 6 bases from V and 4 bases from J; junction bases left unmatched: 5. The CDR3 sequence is CASNLQGANQPQHF. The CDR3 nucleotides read TGTGCCAGCAACCTACAGGGGGCGAATCAGCCCCAGCATTTT.

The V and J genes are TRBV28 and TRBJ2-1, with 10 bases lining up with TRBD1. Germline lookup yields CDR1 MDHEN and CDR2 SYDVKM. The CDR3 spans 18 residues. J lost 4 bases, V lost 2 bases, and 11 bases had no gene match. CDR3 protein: CASSLNAWGTGAYNEQFF. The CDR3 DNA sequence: TGTGCCAGCAGTTTAAATGCTTGGGGGACAGGGGCTTACAATGAGCAGTTCTTC.

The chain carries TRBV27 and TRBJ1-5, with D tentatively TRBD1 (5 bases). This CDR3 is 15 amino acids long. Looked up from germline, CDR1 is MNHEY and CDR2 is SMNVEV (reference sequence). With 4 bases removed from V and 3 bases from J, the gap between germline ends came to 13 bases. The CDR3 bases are TGTGCCAGCAGTTCCGCTGACAGCTACAATCAGCCCCAGCATTTT. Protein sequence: CASSSADSYNQPQHF.

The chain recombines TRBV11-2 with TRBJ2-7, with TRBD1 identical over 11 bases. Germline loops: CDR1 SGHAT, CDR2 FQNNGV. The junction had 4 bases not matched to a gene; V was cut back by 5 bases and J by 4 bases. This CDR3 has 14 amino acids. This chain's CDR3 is CASSRTGGGYEQYF. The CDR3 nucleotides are TGTGCCAGCAGCCGGACAGGGGGCGGGTACGAGCAGTACTTC.

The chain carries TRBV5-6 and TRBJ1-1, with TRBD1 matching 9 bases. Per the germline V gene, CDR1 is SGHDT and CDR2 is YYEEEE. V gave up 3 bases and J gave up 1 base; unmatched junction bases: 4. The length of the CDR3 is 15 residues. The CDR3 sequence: CASSWGTGKNTEAFF. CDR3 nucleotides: TGTGCCAGCAGCTGGGGGACAGGGAAGAACACTGAAGCTTTCTTT.

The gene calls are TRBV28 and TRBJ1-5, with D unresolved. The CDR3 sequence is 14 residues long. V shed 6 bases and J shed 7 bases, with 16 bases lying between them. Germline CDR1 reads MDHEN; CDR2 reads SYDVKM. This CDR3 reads CASRDKDYSQPQHF. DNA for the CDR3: TGTGCCAGCAGGGATAAGGACTACTCACAGCCCCAGCATTTT.

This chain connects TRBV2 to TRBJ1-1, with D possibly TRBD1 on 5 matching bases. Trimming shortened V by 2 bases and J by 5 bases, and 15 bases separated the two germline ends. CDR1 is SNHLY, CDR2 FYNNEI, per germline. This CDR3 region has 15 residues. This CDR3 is CASSENDGGVTEAFF. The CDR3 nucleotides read TGTGCCAGCAGTGAAAATGACGGGGGAGTAACTGAAGCTTTCTTT.

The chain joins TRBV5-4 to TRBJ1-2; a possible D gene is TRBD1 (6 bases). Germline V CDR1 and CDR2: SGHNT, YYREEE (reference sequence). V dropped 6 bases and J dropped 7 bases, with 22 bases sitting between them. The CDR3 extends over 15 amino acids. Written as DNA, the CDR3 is TGTGCCAGCACCACGGCCGGTCAGGGGAGCAGTGGCTACACCTTC. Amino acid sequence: CASTTAGQGSSGYTF. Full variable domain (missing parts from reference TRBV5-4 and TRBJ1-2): ETGVTQSPTHLIKTRGQQVTLRCSSQSGHNTVSWYQQALGQGPQFIFQYYREEENGRGNFPPRFSGLQFPNYSSELNVNALELDDSALYLCASTTAGQGSSGYTFGSGTRLTVV.

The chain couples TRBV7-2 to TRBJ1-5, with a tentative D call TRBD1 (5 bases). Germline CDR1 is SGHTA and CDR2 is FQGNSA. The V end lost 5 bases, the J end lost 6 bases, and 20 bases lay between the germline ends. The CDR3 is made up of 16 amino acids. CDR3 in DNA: TGTGCCAGCAGCCCCCTAGGGGCAGGGAATATTCAGCCCCAGCATTTT. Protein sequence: CASSPLGAGNIQPQHF.

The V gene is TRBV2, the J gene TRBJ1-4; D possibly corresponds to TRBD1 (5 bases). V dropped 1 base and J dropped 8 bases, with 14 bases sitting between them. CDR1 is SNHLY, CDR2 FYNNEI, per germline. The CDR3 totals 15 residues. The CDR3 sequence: CASSEEQVRGEKLFF. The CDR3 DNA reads TGTGCCAGCAGTGAAGAACAGGTCCGGGGGGAAAAACTGTTTTTT.

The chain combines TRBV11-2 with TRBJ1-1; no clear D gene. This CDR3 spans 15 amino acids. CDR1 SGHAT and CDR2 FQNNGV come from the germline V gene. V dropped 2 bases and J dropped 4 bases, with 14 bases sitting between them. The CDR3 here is CASSLNPGTGTEAFF. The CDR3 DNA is TGTGCCAGCAGCTTAAATCCGGGTACGGGCACTGAAGCTTTCTTT.

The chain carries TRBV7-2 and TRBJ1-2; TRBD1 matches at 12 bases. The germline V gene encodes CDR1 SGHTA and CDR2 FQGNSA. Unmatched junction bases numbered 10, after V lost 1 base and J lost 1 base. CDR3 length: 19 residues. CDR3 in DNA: TGTGCCAGCAGCTTAGACCACGGGACAGGGGGCTTGTTTAACTATGGCTACACCTTC. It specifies CASSLDHGTGGLFNYGYTF.

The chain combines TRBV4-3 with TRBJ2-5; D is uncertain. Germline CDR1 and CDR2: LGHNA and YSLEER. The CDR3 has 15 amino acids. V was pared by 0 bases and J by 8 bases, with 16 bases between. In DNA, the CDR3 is TGCGCCAGCAGCCAAGACTCCGGGTCCGAAAGCACCCAGTACTTC. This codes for CASSQDSGSESTQYF.

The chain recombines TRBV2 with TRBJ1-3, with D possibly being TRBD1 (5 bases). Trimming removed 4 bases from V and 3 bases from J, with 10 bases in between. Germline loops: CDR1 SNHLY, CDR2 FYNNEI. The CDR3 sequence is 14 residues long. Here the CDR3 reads CASSVLGDGNTIYF. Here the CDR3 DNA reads TGTGCCAGCAGTGTATTAGGGGATGGAAACACCATATATTTT.

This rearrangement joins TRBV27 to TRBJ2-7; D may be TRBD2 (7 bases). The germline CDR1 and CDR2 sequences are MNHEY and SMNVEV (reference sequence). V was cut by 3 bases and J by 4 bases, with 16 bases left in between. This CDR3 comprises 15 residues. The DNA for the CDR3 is TGTGCCAGCAGTTTCGGCCGGGGGGCGATTTACGAGCAGTACTTC. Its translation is CASSFGRGAIYEQYF.

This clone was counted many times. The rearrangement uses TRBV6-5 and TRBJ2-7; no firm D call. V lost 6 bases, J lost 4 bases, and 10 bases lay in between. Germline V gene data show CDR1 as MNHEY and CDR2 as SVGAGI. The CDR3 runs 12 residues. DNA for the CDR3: TGTGCCAGCAGGCGAAGTTTTTACGAGCAGTACTTC. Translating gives CASRRSFYEQYF.

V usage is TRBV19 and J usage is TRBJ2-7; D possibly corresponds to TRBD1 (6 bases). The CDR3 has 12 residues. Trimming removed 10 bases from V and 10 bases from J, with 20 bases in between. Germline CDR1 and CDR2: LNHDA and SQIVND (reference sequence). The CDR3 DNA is TGTGCCACCTCAGGGGCAAACCCGAAACAGTACTTC. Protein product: CATSGANPKQYF. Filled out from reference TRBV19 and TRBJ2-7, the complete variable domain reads DGGITQSPKYLFRKEGQNVTLSCEQNLNHDAMYWYRQDPGQGLRLIYYSQIVNDFQKGDIAEGYSVSREKKESFPLTVTSAQKNPTAFYLCATSGANPKQYFGPGTRLTVT.

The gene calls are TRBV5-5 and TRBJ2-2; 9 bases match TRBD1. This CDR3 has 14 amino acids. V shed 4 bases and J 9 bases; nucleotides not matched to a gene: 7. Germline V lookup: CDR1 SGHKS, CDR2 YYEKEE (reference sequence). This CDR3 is CASSMDRGGRELFF. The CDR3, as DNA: TGTGCCAGCAGCATGGACAGGGGAGGCCGGGAGCTGTTTTTT.

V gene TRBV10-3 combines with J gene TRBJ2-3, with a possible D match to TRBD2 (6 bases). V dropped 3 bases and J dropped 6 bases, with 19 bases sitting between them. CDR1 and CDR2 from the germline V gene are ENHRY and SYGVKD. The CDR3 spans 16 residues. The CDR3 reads CAISDPGVDPVDTQYF. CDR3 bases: TGTGCCATCAGTGACCCGGGAGTAGACCCGGTGGATACGCAGTATTTT.

CDR3 loop: CASSLAGGNTGELFF. The CDR3, as DNA: TGTGCCAGCAGCTTGGCGGGAGGCAACACCGGGGAGCTGTTTTTT. The chain links TRBV5-5 to TRBJ2-2; 7 bases are a match to TRBD2. The CDR3 runs 15 residues. CDR1 SGHKS and CDR2 YYEKEE come from the germline V gene (reference sequence). The junction had 1 base not matched to a gene; V was cut back by 0 bases and J by 2 bases.

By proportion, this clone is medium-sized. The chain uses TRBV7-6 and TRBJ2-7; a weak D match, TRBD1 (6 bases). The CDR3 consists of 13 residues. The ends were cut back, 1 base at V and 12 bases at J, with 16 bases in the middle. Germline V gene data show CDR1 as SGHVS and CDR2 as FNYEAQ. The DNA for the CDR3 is TGTGCCAGCAGCTTAGGCGTGGACAGAGATTCGTACTTC. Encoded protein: CASSLGVDRDSYF.